This entry lists 12 T cell receptor beta chains sequenced from one sample in a study of blood T cells in healthy people across ages. Combining a sample-barcoded 5' primer with a J-beta primer mix, a second PCR ran for about 6 to 11 cycles. TCRdb processed the 5' RACE reads anew with MiXCR; each CDR3 protein has one entry. This table holds over 1,300,000 distinct CDR3 sequences, 45% to 70% found once. The specimen was blood. The receptors originated from a young man in good health.

V gene TRBV29-1 combines with J gene TRBJ2-7, with TRBD1 identical over 9 bases. CDR1 and CDR2 from the germline V gene are SQVTM and ANQGSEA. V was clipped by 4 bases and J by 6 bases; unmatched bases: 7. CDR3 length: 13 residues. The CDR3 sequence is CSVVRDRVSEQYF. The DNA for the CDR3 is TGCAGCGTTGTGAGGGACAGGGTCAGCGAGCAGTACTTC.

This chain joins TRBV12-3 or TRBV12-4 and TRBJ2-2; the D gene is possibly TRBD1 (6 bases). The CDR3 runs to 15 residues. V lost 2 bases and J 1 base, leaving 8 bases between the germline ends. The CDR3 region is CASSLTRGNTGELFF. CDR3 DNA: TGTGCCAGCAGTTTAACCAGGGGGAACACCGGGGAGCTGTTTTTT.

This clonotype was counted many times. The rearrangement uses TRBV4-2 and TRBJ1-2; D is unclear. Germline V CDR1 and CDR2: LGHNA, YNFKEQ. Trimming cost V 0 bases and J 0 bases, with 8 bases left between them. The CDR3 is made up of 15 amino acids. CDR3 in DNA: TGTGCCAGCAGCCAAGATGGATCAACTAACTATGGCTACACCTTC. Translation gives CASSQDGSTNYGYTF.

This clonotype came up a few times. The V call is TRBV29-1, the J call TRBJ1-1, with D tentatively TRBD1 (5 bases). Germline-derived CDR1 and CDR2 are SQVTM and ANQGSEA. The CDR3 has 14 residues. Trimming pared 2 bases from V and 0 bases from J, leaving 10 bases between. The CDR3 loop is CSVEPRGMNTEAFF. In DNA form, the CDR3 reads TGCAGCGTTGAACCCCGGGGGATGAACACTGAAGCTTTCTTT.

The gene calls are TRBV3-1 and TRBJ2-7; 7 nucleotides agree with TRBD1. The J call may be faulty, since TRBJ2-5 better matches the DNA end. Germline CDR1 LGHDT, CDR2 YNNKEL (reference sequence). The CDR3 extends over 16 amino acids. The CDR3 bases are TGTGCCAGCAGCCAAAGGGACAGTAGAGAAAGTGAGACCCAGTACTTC. It is translated as CASSQRDSRESETQYF.

The rearrangement links TRBV7-2 to TRBJ1-1, with D uncertain. V was trimmed by 5 bases and J by 8 bases, leaving 18 bases between them. Germline assignment: CDR1 SGHTA and CDR2 FQGNSA. The CDR3 is made up of 14 amino acids. The CDR3 nucleotides are TGTGCCAGCAGCCCCCGCGACGTCCCATTCGAAGCTTTCTTT. It encodes CASSPRDVPFEAFF.

The chain combines TRBV6-6 with TRBJ2-1; D is unclear. There are 14 residues in the CDR3. Deletions cut 2 bases from V and 5 bases from J, with 10 bases between. Germline lookup yields CDR1 MNHNY and CDR2 SVGAGI (reference sequence). CDR3 sequence (DNA): TGTGCCAGCAGTTACGGGCCGGTCGACAATGAGCAGTTCTTC. Translated: CASSYGPVDNEQFF.

This clonotype was detected only once. The CDR3, as DNA: TGTGCCAGCGCACGGATGGAAGAGACCCAGTACTTC. Translating it yields CASARMEETQYF. The chain has TRBV18 and TRBJ2-4; D is undetermined. The J call is in doubt because the DNA end fits TRBJ2-5 better. The V gene's germline CDR1 is KGHSH and CDR2 LQKENI. This CDR3 region has 12 residues.

V usage is TRBV18 and J usage is TRBJ2-3; D not resolved. This CDR3 is built from 14 residues. The germline V and J ends were trimmed by 0 bases and 3 bases, with 7 bases remaining between them. Germline V gives CDR1 KGHSH, CDR2 LQKENI. The CDR3 bases are TGTGCCAGCTCACCACCGGAGCTAACAGATACGCAGTATTTT. It is translated as CASSPPELTDTQYF.

Turning to this clonotype: This sequence may be a read error, since a much larger clone differs from it by one base. As DNA, the CDR3 is TGTGTCAGCAGCTCCTTAGACAGGGGCCACTACGAGCAGTACTTC. Its protein product is CVSSSLDRGHYEQYF. J is TRBJ2-7 and V is TRBV5-6, with 8 bases aligning to TRBD1. The germline V gene encodes CDR1 SGHDT and CDR2 YYEEEE. The CDR3 length is 15 residues.

The V call is TRBV12-3 or TRBV12-4, the J call TRBJ1-2; perhaps TRBD1 as D (5 bases). V lost 6 bases, J lost 3 bases, and 11 bases lay in between. The length of the CDR3 is 13 residues. CDR3 in DNA: TGTGCCAGCAGCCGACAGCTGGACTATGGCTACACCTTC. It codes for CASSRQLDYGYTF.

V gene TRBV15 combines with J gene TRBJ2-1; the match to TRBD1 covers 7 bases. V dropped 1 base and J dropped 8; count of bases not matched to a gene: 11. Germline V CDR1 and CDR2: LNHNV, YYDKDF (reference sequence). The CDR3 loop spans 16 amino acids. The CDR3 DNA is TGTGCCACCAGCAGAGTCTGGCAGGGGGAAAGGGATGAGCAGTTCTTC. Amino acids: CATSRVWQGERDEQFF.